This entry lists 20 T cell receptor beta chains sequenced from one sample in a study of cytomegalovirus exposure and HLA in healthy donors. The primer mix had 60 Vbeta and 13 Jbeta primers. The assay was immunoSEQ multiplex PCR, and TCRdb's table has in-frame clones only and misses some. This sample has around 200,000 clones, with around four fifths found just once. The sample was PBMCs. These receptors were collected from a female donor in good health and CMV-seronegative.

The rearrangement joins TRBV29-1 to TRBJ2-7; 14 bases are shared with TRBD2. J gave up 2 bases and V 4 bases, and 4 bases lay outside the gene matches. The CDR3 contains 15 residues. The germline CDR1 and CDR2 sequences are SQVTM and ANQGSEA. The CDR3 here is CSVGGLAGAPYEQYF. In DNA form, the CDR3 reads TGCAGCGTTGGGGGACTAGCGGGGGCCCCCTACGAGCAGTACTTC.

The chain employs TRBV7-9 and TRBJ1-3; D perhaps matches TRBD1 (5 bases). The CDR3 extends over 16 amino acids. Germline CDR1 SEHNR, CDR2 FQNEAQ (reference sequence). The V and J ends lost 3 bases and 0 bases respectively, with 12 bases between them. The CDR3 coding sequence is TGTGCCAGCAGCTTTTCGGGGGACCCCTCTGGAAACACCATATATTTT. Its protein product is CASSFSGDPSGNTIYF.

J is TRBJ2-5 and V is TRBV6-5; TRBD2 matches at 8 bases. CDR3 length: 14 residues. The germline V gene has CDR1 MNHEY and CDR2 SVGAGI. V was pared by 7 bases and J by 7 bases, with 11 bases of the junction left unmatched. CDR3 nucleotide sequence: TGTGCCAGCAATACCTTGGGACTAGAGGGGACCCAGTACTTC. Translated: CASNTLGLEGTQYF.

The chain couples TRBV11-2 to TRBJ2-7, with 11 nucleotides matching TRBD2. The V gene's germline CDR1 is SGHAT and CDR2 FQNNGV. The CDR3 is 16 residues long. V shed 5 bases, J shed 3 bases, and the junction held 9 bases outside the gene matches. Here the CDR3 reads CASSITSGTSGYEQYF. The DNA of the CDR3 is TGTGCCAGCAGCATCACTTCCGGGACTAGCGGCTACGAGCAGTACTTC. Full variable domain (outside the CDR3, taken from reference TRBV11-2 and TRBJ2-7): EAGVAQSPRYKIIEKRQSVAFWCNPISGHATLYWYQQILGQGPKLLIQFQNNGVVDDSQLPKDRFSAERLKGVDSTLKIQPAKLEDSAVYLCASSITSGTSGYEQYFGPGTRLTVT.

The chain employs TRBV7-2 and TRBJ2-3, with 7 bases matching TRBD2. With V trimmed by 2 bases and J by 0 bases, 8 bases remained unmatched. Germline values: CDR1 SGHTA, CDR2 FQGNSA. The CDR3 totals 17 residues. DNA for the CDR3: TGTGCCAGCAGCTTATGGGGCGGGGGTTCGAGCACAGATACGCAGTATTTT. Its protein is CASSLWGGGSSTDTQYF.

The sample holds one count of this clone. This chain joins TRBV15 and TRBJ1-1, with D tentatively TRBD1 (6 bases). The CDR3 loop spans 13 amino acids. CDR1 LNHNV and CDR2 YYDKDF come from the germline V gene (reference sequence). V lost 5 bases and J 4 bases, leaving 11 bases between the germline ends. The CDR3 DNA reads as TGTGCCACCAGCCGAGGAGGGGGCACTGAAGCTTTCTTT. Protein sequence: CATSRGGGTEAFF.

This chain uses TRBV4-3 with TRBJ2-3; 7 bases line up with TRBD2. The CDR3 loop spans 16 amino acids. CDR1 is LGHNA and CDR2 is YSLEER in the germline V gene. V lost 0 bases, J lost 6 bases, and 9 bases stayed unmatched. The CDR3 here is CASSQDGAGVGDTQYF. In nucleotides, the CDR3 is TGCGCCAGCAGCCAAGATGGGGCGGGGGTGGGGGATACGCAGTATTTT.

The J gene is TRBJ2-7, the V gene TRBV11-3, with D possibly TRBD1 on 5 matching bases. Trimming took off 1 base at V and 3 bases at J, with 10 bases between the two ends. CDR3 length: 14 residues. Germline V CDR1 and CDR2: SGHNT, YENEEA. The CDR3 loop is CASSLAAQGYEQYF. The CDR3 coding sequence is TGTGCCAGCAGCTTAGCAGCCCAGGGCTACGAGCAGTACTTC. Filled out from reference TRBV11-3 and TRBJ2-7, the complete variable domain reads EAGVVQSPRYKIIEKKQPVAFWCNPISGHNTLYWYLQNLGQGPELLIRYENEEAVDDSQLPKDRFSAERLKGVDSTLKIQPAELGDSAVYLCASSLAAQGYEQYFGPGTRLTVT.

This chain connects TRBV9 to TRBJ2-5, with 10 positions matching TRBD2. V trimming: 0 bases; J trimming: 3 bases; junction bases outside the gene matches: 8. CDR3 length: 17 amino acids. Per the germline V gene, CDR1 is SGDLS and CDR2 is YYNGEE. CDR3 sequence: CASSVGVLAGEKETQYF. CDR3 coding DNA: TGTGCCAGCAGCGTAGGAGTTCTAGCGGGAGAGAAAGAGACCCAGTACTTC. Looking up the rest from reference TRBV9 and TRBJ2-5 gives the full variable domain: DSGVTQTPKHLITATGQRVTLRCSPRSGDLSVYWYQQSLDQGLQFLIQYYNGEERAKGNILERFSAQQFPDLHSELNLSSLELGDSALYFCASSVGVLAGEKETQYFGPGTRLLVL.

This clone turned up a few times. The chain combines TRBV10-1 with TRBJ1-3; 7 bases are shared with TRBD1. V lost 4 bases and J lost 1; bases outside the gene matches: 1. Germline V lookup: CDR1 WNHNN, CDR2 SYGVQD (reference sequence). The CDR3 contains 14 residues. CDR3 in amino acids: CASSGQGSGNTIYF. The DNA for the CDR3 is TGCGCCAGCAGTGGACAGGGATCTGGAAACACCATATATTTT.

The chain combines TRBV23-1 with TRBJ2-3, with 7 nucleotides matching TRBD1. TRBV23-1 is an ORF, and what it does is uncertain. The CDR3 contains 15 residues. The ends lost 4 bases at V and 3 bases at J; junction bases unmatched: 7. This chain's CDR3 is CASSPWTGKTDTQYF. The CDR3 DNA sequence: TGCGCCAGCAGTCCCTGGACAGGAAAAACAGATACGCAGTATTTT.

This clone was observed once. V and J are TRBV5-6 and TRBJ2-7, with 8 bases matching TRBD1. V lost 3 bases, J lost 1 base, and 6 bases stayed unmatched. Looked up from germline, CDR1 is SGHDT and CDR2 is YYEEEE. This CDR3 is built from 15 residues. Written as DNA, the CDR3 is TGTGCCAGCAGCTCGGCCGGGACAGGTTCCTACGAGCAGTACTTC. It codes for CASSSAGTGSYEQYF.

This clone was detected only a few times. The DNA of the CDR3 is TGTGCCAGCAGTTTATCTTCACCTTACGAGCAGTACTTC. Protein: CASSLSSPYEQYF. The chain is built from TRBV27 and TRBJ2-5; D not certain. The last part of the DNA fits TRBJ2-7 better; the J call may be wrong. This CDR3 region has 13 residues. The V gene's germline CDR1 is MNHEY and CDR2 SMNVEV (reference sequence).

The chain has TRBV4-1 and TRBJ1-1, with D possibly matching TRBD1 (6 bases). V was pared by 3 bases and J by 1 base, with 9 bases between. Per germline, CDR1 MGHRA and CDR2 YSYEKL. CDR3 length equals 14 residues. The CDR3 DNA reads TGCGCCAGCAGCCAGCAGGGACAGAACACTGAAGCTTTCTTT. Protein product: CASSQQGQNTEAFF.

The DNA of the CDR3 is TGTGCCAGCAGCTTAGAGCTCCTAGAATCCAATGAGCAGTTCTTC. The encoded protein is CASSLELLESNEQFF. This chain joins TRBV7-2 and TRBJ2-1; D is unclear. V was shortened by 1 base and J by 6 bases, with 13 bases between the two germline ends. Germline-derived CDR1 and CDR2 are SGHTA and FQGNSA. The CDR3 length is 15 residues.

The V and J genes are TRBV6-5 and TRBJ1-1, with unresolved D. CDR1 is MNHEY, CDR2 SVGAGI, per germline. CDR3 size: 14 residues. V lost 8 bases and J 1 base, leaving 14 bases between the germline ends. CDR3 amino acids: CASVALSGNTEAFF. The CDR3 nucleotides are TGTGCCAGCGTCGCTCTCTCCGGGAACACTGAAGCTTTCTTT.

This clone was seen a handful of times. This chain links TRBV6-6 with TRBJ2-7; perhaps TRBD1 as D (5 bases). Trimming shortened V by 6 bases and J by 0 bases, and 15 bases separated the two germline ends. The germline V gene encodes CDR1 MNHNY and CDR2 SVGAGI (reference sequence). The length of the CDR3 is 15 residues. CDR3 residues: CASSPTGISSYEQYF. CDR3 nucleotide sequence: TGTGCCAGCAGCCCTACAGGAATTAGCTCCTACGAGCAGTACTTC.

The chain has TRBV7-8 and TRBJ1-1, with D perhaps matching TRBD1 (5 bases). This CDR3 region has 14 residues. V was shortened by 6 bases and J by 1 base, with 12 bases between the two germline ends. Germline V gene lookup returns CDR1 SGHVS and CDR2 FQNEAQ. CDR3 nucleotides: TGTGCCAGCAGTCCAGGGCTACGGAACACTGAAGCTTTCTTT. This encodes CASSPGLRNTEAFF.

The chain has TRBV5-4 and TRBJ1-1; maybe TRBD1 (5 bases). The germline V gene encodes CDR1 SGHNT and CDR2 YYREEE (reference sequence). CDR3 length: 15 amino acids. Trimming removed 0 bases from V and 0 bases from J, with 9 bases in between. DNA of the CDR3: TGTGCCAGCAGCTTGGGACAGAACATGAACACTGAAGCTTTCTTT. This codes for CASSLGQNMNTEAFF.

The chain employs TRBV10-1 and TRBJ2-1, with 8 bases aligning to TRBD2. This CDR3 is built from 13 residues. The germline V gene has CDR1 WNHNN and CDR2 SYGVQD (reference sequence). Losses at the gene ends were 8 bases for V and 6 bases for J; bases not matched to a gene: 6. The DNA of the CDR3 is TGCGCCAGCGGGACTAGTTTTACCAATGAGCAGTTCTTC. It translates to CASGTSFTNEQFF.